Shown below are 4 T cell receptor beta chains from a single sample sequenced in a study of technical replicates of blood from a few donors. Sequencing was performed with immunoSEQ multiplex PCR; in TCRdb, only in-frame clones are kept and a portion is missing. The sample gives approximately 73,000 clones, 96% of which show up once; approximately 0.3% is in the top ten. What was sequenced was T cells isolated from PBMCs. The receptors stem from a human donor in good health.

The chain couples TRBV11-2 to TRBJ2-1; D remains unclear. CDR1 is SGHAT, CDR2 FQNNGV, per germline. Trimming stripped 0 bases from V and 3 bases from J, with 9 bases between. This CDR3 has 15 residues. In nucleotides, the CDR3 is TGTGCCAGCAGCTTAGAAGCGAACCTCTACAATGAGCAGTTCTTC. Amino acid sequence: CASSLEANLYNEQFF.

The chain uses TRBV6-5 and TRBJ2-3; D possibly corresponds to TRBD2 (6 bases). V dropped 0 bases and J dropped 2 bases, with 12 bases sitting between them. Germline-derived CDR1 and CDR2 are MNHEY and SVGAGI. There are 16 residues in the CDR3. The CDR3 is CASSYSMWDFTDTQYF. DNA for the CDR3: TGTGCCAGCAGTTACTCGATGTGGGACTTCACAGATACGCAGTATTTT.

The chain combines TRBV7-8 with TRBJ2-5; 12 bases are a match to TRBD2. V lost 1 base, J lost 5 bases, and 5 bases stayed unmatched. The CDR3 sequence is 16 residues long. The germline V gene encodes CDR1 SGHVS and CDR2 FQNEAQ. Here the CDR3 reads CASSLGLAGVVETQYF. The CDR3 coding sequence is TGTGCCAGCAGCTTAGGACTAGCGGGAGTGGTTGAGACCCAGTACTTC.

This chain joins TRBV6-5 and TRBJ1-3; maybe TRBD1 (6 bases). CDR1 is MNHEY, CDR2 SVGAGI, per germline. V was trimmed by 4 bases and J by 2 bases, leaving 15 bases between them. The CDR3 is 16 amino acids. The CDR3 here is CASSSRTEWAGNTIYF. CDR3 DNA: TGTGCCAGCAGTTCCCGGACAGAGTGGGCTGGAAACACCATATATTTT.